The 22 T cell receptor beta chains in this list originate from one sample, sequenced in a study of regulatory T cells in long-lasting Graves disease. Investigators prepared the TCR beta libraries by applying iRepertoire HTBI primers and Arm-PCR of CDR3 regions. TCRdb redid the calling of the multiplex PCR reads with MiXCR, one entry per CDR3 protein. The repertoire holds around 420,000 distinct CDR3 sequences, with about 15% as singletons. As to time point: newly diagnosed GD, antithyroid drugs for less than 3 months. Extracted PBMC RNA gave rise to the TCR library. This sample also belongs to another study, concerning T cells in Graves' hyperthyroidism and ophthalmopathy.

The sample in question was peripheral blood mononuclear cells (PBMCs), obtained at new diagnosis, from a patient treated with antithyroid drugs. The source is a woman aged 40 to 50 with Graves disease.

With respect to this clonotype: This may be a read error: a much more frequent sequence differs by one nucleotide. This rearrangement joins TRBV7-2 to TRBJ1-6; D is unresolved. Per germline, CDR1 SGHTA and CDR2 FQGNSA. V gave up 5 bases and J gave up 8 bases, with 13 bases separating them. This CDR3 is built from 14 residues. CDR3 sequence reads: CASSPREGYSPLHF. CDR3 bases: TGTGCCAGCAGCCCACGCGAGGGCTATTCACCCCTCCACTTT.

With respect to this clonotype: A much larger clone sits a single nucleotide away, making a read error possible. V usage is TRBV2 and J usage is TRBJ1-1; D possibly corresponds to TRBD1 (5 bases). Deletions cut 6 bases from V and 7 bases from J, with 9 bases between. Germline V gene sequence: CDR1 SNHLY, CDR2 FYNNEI. The CDR3 totals 11 residues. CDR3 DNA: TGTGCCAGCAGCCGGGGGGGTGAAGCTTTCTTT. Protein product: CASSRGGEAFF.

This clonotype was picked up many times. V usage is TRBV27 and J usage is TRBJ2-5; 15 positions agree with TRBD2. Trimming cost V 5 bases and J 0 bases; bases outside gene matches: 7. The CDR3 is 18 amino acids. Per germline, CDR1 MNHEY and CDR2 SMNVEV (reference sequence). The CDR3, as DNA: TGTGCCAGCAGTCCCGGGACTAGCGGGAGGTTTCACCAAGAGACCCAGTACTTC. Translated, it gives CASSPGTSGRFHQETQYF.

This clonotype has a count of ten or more. The J gene is TRBJ1-1, the V gene TRBV19, with D tentatively TRBD1 (6 bases). Trimming shortened V by 6 bases and J by 4 bases, and 18 bases separated the two germline ends. The CDR3 sequence is 15 residues long. Per germline, CDR1 LNHDA and CDR2 SQIVND (reference sequence). The CDR3, as DNA: TGTGCCAGTAGACTCCTACAGGGAGGGTCCACTGAAGCTTTCTTT. It specifies CASRLLQGGSTEAFF. Full variable domain (rest looked up from reference TRBV19 and TRBJ1-1): DGGITQSPKYLFRKEGQNVTLSCEQNLNHDAMYWYRQDPGQGLRLIYYSQIVNDFQKGDIAEGYSVSREKKESFPLTVTSAQKNPTAFYLCASRLLQGGSTEAFFGQGTRLTVV.

This clonotype was counted between two and nine times. The rearrangement links TRBV7-9 to TRBJ1-4; D not certain. This CDR3 is 14 amino acids long. Trimming took 6 bases from V and 8 from J, leaving 16 bases between them. CDR1 is SEHNR and CDR2 is FQNEAQ in the germline V gene (reference sequence). The CDR3 DNA is TGTGCCAGCAGGAACGGGCTCCGGCCCGAAAAACTGTTTTTT. This codes for CASRNGLRPEKLFF.

This clonotype showed up just a few times. The chain recombines TRBV4-1 with TRBJ2-5; TRBD1 is a possible D gene (6 bases). Germline V gene lookup returns CDR1 MGHRA and CDR2 YSYEKL. Trimming took off 5 bases at V and 2 bases at J, with 15 bases between the two ends. This CDR3 spans 15 amino acids. This chain's CDR3 is CASSSHWGTQETQYF. CDR3 DNA: TGCGCCAGCAGCTCTCATTGGGGGACACAAGAGACCCAGTACTTC.

This clonotype occurred many times. The V call is TRBV12-3 or TRBV12-4, the J call TRBJ2-3; 7 bases align to TRBD2. CDR3 length: 17 residues. V gave up 4 bases and J gave up 0 bases; unmatched junction bases: 10. CDR3 nucleotide sequence: TGTGCCAGCAGTTATAAAGGGACTATCAGAAGCACAGATACGCAGTATTTT. As protein: CASSYKGTIRSTDTQYF.

There are a few counts of this clonotype. The V call is TRBV5-4, the J call TRBJ1-1, with a tentative D call TRBD1 (6 bases). Trimming pared 9 bases from V and 3 bases from J, leaving 21 bases between. The CDR3 is made up of 15 amino acids. Germline CDR1 and CDR2: SGHNT and YYREEE (reference sequence). The CDR3 loop is CAISPGGGRHTEAFF. Written as DNA, the CDR3 is TGTGCCATCTCACCCGGGGGGGGGCGGCACACTGAAGCTTTCTTT.

This clonotype was detected ten times or more. CDR3 sequence reads: CASSLFMGEEQFF. Written as DNA, the CDR3 is TGTGCCAGCAGCTTATTTATGGGGGAGGAGCAGTTCTTC. The chain joins TRBV7-3 to TRBJ2-1; D is tentatively TRBD1 or TRBD2 (5 bases each). This CDR3 spans 13 amino acids. V dropped 2 bases and J dropped 10 bases, with 12 bases sitting between them. The V gene's germline CDR1 is SGHTA and CDR2 FQGTGA.

This clonotype has a handful of counts. The chain links TRBV7-3 to TRBJ2-1, with 9 bases matching TRBD2. Unmatched junction bases numbered 15, after V lost 5 bases and J lost 10 bases. The CDR3 totals 16 residues. Looked up from germline, CDR1 is SGHTA and CDR2 is FQGTGA. CDR3 region: CASSPLSGSPISEQFF. CDR3 nucleotides: TGTGCCAGCAGCCCCCTTAGCGGGAGTCCGATCTCGGAGCAGTTCTTC.

The chain is built from TRBV4-2 and TRBJ2-2, with 12 bases that match TRBD2. CDR1 LGHNA and CDR2 YNFKEQ come from the germline V gene. This CDR3 is built from 18 residues. V was clipped by 0 bases and J by 5 bases; unmatched bases: 7. The CDR3 coding sequence is TGTGCCAGCAGCCAAGACCCCCAACTAGCGGGAGGTACCGGGGAGCTGTTTTTT. Translation: CASSQDPQLAGGTGELFF.

This clonotype was seen only a few times. The V and J genes are TRBV24-1 and TRBJ2-3, with a possible D match to TRBD2 (5 bases). Trimming removed 1 base at V and 2 bases at J, with 9 bases between. CDR1 is KGHDR and CDR2 is SFDVKD in the germline V gene. The CDR3 covers 15 residues. CDR3 sequence (DNA): TGTGCCACCAGTGATTTAGGCCTAGCCACAGATACGCAGTATTTT. It is translated as CATSDLGLATDTQYF.

This clonotype has at least ten counts. The chain couples TRBV20-1 to TRBJ2-7; TRBD2 aligns across 11 bases. The ends lost 5 bases at V and 3 bases at J; junction bases unmatched: 3. The CDR3 has 13 amino acids. Germline CDR1 reads DFQATT; CDR2 reads SNEGSKA (reference sequence). CDR3 in amino acids: CSAEGLADYEQYF. The DNA of the CDR3 is TGCAGTGCTGAGGGACTAGCGGACTACGAGCAGTACTTC.

In its sample, this clonotype was seen many times. The chain joins TRBV11-3 to TRBJ2-2, with TRBD2 matching 7 bases. Unmatched junction bases numbered 5, after V lost 4 bases and J lost 6 bases. The CDR3 sequence is 14 residues long. CDR1 and CDR2 from the germline V gene are SGHNT and YENEEA. The CDR3 loop reads CASSYGGSAGELFF. CDR3 DNA sequence: TGTGCCAGCAGCTACGGCGGGAGTGCCGGGGAGCTGTTTTTT.

Notes on this clonotype: At one end the junction does not follow the germline gene, possibly because of a read error. This chain connects TRBV5-1 to TRBJ2-7, with unresolved D. This CDR3 is built from 14 residues. Germline V gene sequence: CDR1 SGHRS, CDR2 YFSETQ. This chain's CDR3 is CASSLGGNSYEKYF. In DNA form, the CDR3 reads TGCGCCAGCAGCTTGGGTGGAAACTCCTACGAGAAGTACTTC.

This clonotype has a handful of counts. The chain has TRBV6-5 and TRBJ2-7; TRBD2 might be the D (5 bases). The CDR3 is made up of 16 amino acids. Trimming pared 0 bases from V and 2 bases from J, leaving 14 bases between. Germline assignment: CDR1 MNHEY and CDR2 SVGAGI. CDR3 sequence reads: CASSYSLSRAAYEQYF. CDR3 nucleotides: TGTGCCAGCAGTTACTCACTCTCGAGGGCGGCCTACGAGCAGTACTTC.

This clonotype was picked up a small number of times. The V and J genes are TRBV5-6 and TRBJ1-5; 9 nucleotides line up with TRBD1. Germline V gene data show CDR1 as SGHDT and CDR2 as YYEEEE. V gave up 4 bases and J gave up 9 bases; unmatched junction bases: 11. This CDR3 contains 15 residues. This CDR3 is CASSTSGTGIPPQHF. The CDR3 coding sequence is TGTGCCAGCAGCACCTCCGGGACAGGGATTCCGCCCCAGCATTTT. Looking up the rest from reference TRBV5-6 and TRBJ1-5 gives the full variable domain: DAGVTQSPTHLIKTRGQQVTLRCSPKSGHDTVSWYQQALGQGPQFIFQYYEEEERQRGNFPDRFSGHQFPNYSSELNVNALLLGDSALYLCASSTSGTGIPPQHFGDGTRLSIL.

This clonotype occurred many times. The chain links TRBV11-2 to TRBJ2-2; D unresolved. Germline-derived CDR1 and CDR2 are SGHAT and FQNNGV. Trimming removed 5 bases at V and 5 bases at J, with 6 bases between. The CDR3 consists of 12 residues. The CDR3 sequence: CASSPQTGELFF. In DNA, the CDR3 is TGTGCCAGCAGCCCGCAGACCGGGGAGCTGTTTTTT.

This clonotype was detected many times. The CDR3 is CSVEWGGELFF. DNA of the CDR3: TGCAGCGTTGAATGGGGCGGGGAGCTGTTTTTT. V and J are TRBV29-1 and TRBJ2-2; D not resolved. V was shortened by 2 bases and J by 7 bases, with 5 bases between the two germline ends. The CDR3 is 11 amino acids. The germline gives CDR1 SQVTM, CDR2 ANQGSEA.

This clonotype has at least ten counts. The rearrangement joins TRBV10-2 to TRBJ2-5; the D is unclear. V lost 3 bases to trimming and J lost 3 bases, with 5 bases between them. The CDR3 totals 12 residues. Per germline, CDR1 WSHSY and CDR2 SAAADI. CDR3 DNA: TGCGCCAGCAGTGACCCAGAAGAGACCCAGTACTTC. Amino acids: CASSDPEETQYF.

This clonotype was detected many times. The genes are TRBV7-2 and TRBJ2-7, with TRBD2 matching over 7 bases. CDR3 length: 13 residues. From germline, CDR1 is SGHTA and CDR2 FQGNSA. V lost 5 bases to trimming and J lost 4 bases; unmatched junction nucleotides: 5. This CDR3 is CASSPGLGYEQYF. The CDR3, as DNA: TGTGCCAGCAGCCCTGGACTAGGATACGAGCAGTACTTC.

This clonotype was counted at least ten times. This chain links TRBV12-3 or TRBV12-4 with TRBJ1-3, with D maybe TRBD1 (5 bases). V lost 5 bases, J lost 0 bases, and 8 bases lay in between. CDR3 length: 14 amino acids. The CDR3 DNA sequence: TGTGCCAGCAGTGACGGGACCTCTGGAAACACCATATATTTT. As protein: CASSDGTSGNTIYF.